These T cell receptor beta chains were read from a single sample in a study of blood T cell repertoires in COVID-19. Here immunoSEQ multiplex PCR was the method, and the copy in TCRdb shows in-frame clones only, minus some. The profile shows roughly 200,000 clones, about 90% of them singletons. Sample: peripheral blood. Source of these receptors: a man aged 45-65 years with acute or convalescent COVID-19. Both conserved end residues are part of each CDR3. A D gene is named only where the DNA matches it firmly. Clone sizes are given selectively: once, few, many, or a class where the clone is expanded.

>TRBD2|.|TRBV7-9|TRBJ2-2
TGTGCCAGCAGCTTCTCATTGGATAGCGGGACCCCCGGGGAGCTGTTTTTT
CASSFSLDSGTPGELFF
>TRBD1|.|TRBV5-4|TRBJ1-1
TGTGCCAGCAGCCTTGACAGGGAGAACACTGAAGCTTTCTTT
CASSLDRENTEAFF
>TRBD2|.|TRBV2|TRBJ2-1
TGTGCCAGCAGTGACACTAGCGGGTCTCATGAGCAGTTCTTC
CASSDTSGSHEQFF
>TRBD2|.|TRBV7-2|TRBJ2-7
TGTGCCAGCAGCTTAGATACAGCGGGAGCCTCCTACGAGCAGTACTTC
CASSLDTAGASYEQYF
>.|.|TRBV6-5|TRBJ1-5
TGTGCCAGCAGCCTGAACAGGGTTTTCCAGCCCCAGCATTTT
CASSLNRVFQPQHF
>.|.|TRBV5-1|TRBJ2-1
TGCGCCAGCAGCTGGGGGGTTTCTAGGGATGAGCAGTTCTTC
CASSWGVSRDEQFF
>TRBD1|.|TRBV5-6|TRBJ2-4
TGTGCCAGCAGCAGTAACAGGGGGCGTCGTGGCCGGTACTTC
CASSSNRGRRGRYF
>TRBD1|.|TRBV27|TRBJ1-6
TGTGCCAGCAGTCCAGACAGGGACAATTCACCCCTCCACTTT
CASSPDRDNSPLHF
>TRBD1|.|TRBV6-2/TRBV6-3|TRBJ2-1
TGTGCCAGCAGTCAATCCGGGACAGCCTATTACAATGAGCAGTTCTTC
CASSQSGTAYYNEQFF
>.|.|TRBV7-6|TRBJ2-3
TGTGCCAGCAGCTTAGCGTACCGGGCAGATACGCAGTATTTT
CASSLAYRADTQYF
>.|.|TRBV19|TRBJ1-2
TGTGCCAGTAGTATAAGAGGTTCAGGCTACACCTTC
CASSIRGSGYTF
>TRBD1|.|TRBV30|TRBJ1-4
TGTGCCTGGAGCCCTGGACAGGGGAATAATGAAAAACTGTTTTTT
CAWSPGQGNNEKLFF
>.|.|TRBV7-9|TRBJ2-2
TGTGCCAGCAGCCACTGGATAGCAAAGAGAGGCACCGGGGAGCTGTTTTTT
CASSHWIAKRGTGELFF
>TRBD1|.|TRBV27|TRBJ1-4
TGTGCCAGCAGTTCCCGACAGGGGGCCAGGGATGAAAAACTGTTTTTT
CASSSRQGARDEKLFF
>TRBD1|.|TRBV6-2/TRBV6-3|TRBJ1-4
TGTGCCAGCAGCTCGACAGGGTTTGAGGAAAAACTGTTTTTT
CASSSTGFEEKLFF
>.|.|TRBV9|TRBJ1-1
TGTGCCAGCAGCGTAGAGGGAGGTACTGAAGCTTTCTTT
CASSVEGGTEAFF
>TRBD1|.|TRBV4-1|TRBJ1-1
TGCGCCAGCAGCCAAGGGAGCGACAGGGCGACCACTGAAGCTTTCTTT
CASSQGSDRATTEAFF
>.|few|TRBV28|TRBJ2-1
TGTGCCAGCAGTTTTCTGGCCCGAACTAGCTACAATGAGCAGTTCTTC
CASSFLARTSYNEQFF
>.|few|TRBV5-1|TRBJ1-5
TGCGCCAGCAGCCCAACTGCGGGTGGGGGCAATCAGCCCCAGCATTTT
CASSPTAGGGNQPQHF
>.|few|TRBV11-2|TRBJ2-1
TGTGCCAGCAGGACGGGTTCCTACAATGAGCAGTTCTTC
CASRTGSYNEQFF
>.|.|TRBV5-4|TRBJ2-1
TGTGCCAGCAGCGGGGGCTGGGGGACCTACAATGAGCAGTTCTTC
CASSGGWGTYNEQFF
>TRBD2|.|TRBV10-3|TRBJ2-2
TGTGCCATCAAACCGGGACTAGCGGGGCAGAACACCGGGGAGCTGTTTTTT
CAIKPGLAGQNTGELFF
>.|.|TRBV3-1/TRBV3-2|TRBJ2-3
TGTGCCAGCAGCCAGACCGACAGTCAAAGCACAGATACGCAGTATTTT
CASSQTDSQSTDTQYF
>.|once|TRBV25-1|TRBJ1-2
TGTGCCAGCAGTGAAGTAAGGGGTCTAGACTATGGCTACACCTTC
CASSEVRGLDYGYTF
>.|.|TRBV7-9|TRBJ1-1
TGTGCCAGCAGCTTAGACTCAGGGGAAGCTTTCTTT
CASSLDSGEAFF
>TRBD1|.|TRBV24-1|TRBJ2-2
TGTGCCACCACCGAGGGACAGGGAGGCCTCACCGGGGAGCTGTTTTTT
CATTEGQGGLTGELFF
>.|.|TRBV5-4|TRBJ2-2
TGTGCCAGCAGCTTGCGAGGGGGGGGCACCGGGGAGCTGTTTTTT
CASSLRGGGTGELFF
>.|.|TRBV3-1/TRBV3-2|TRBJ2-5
TGTGCCAGCAGCCTAGGGACTTCAGAGACCCAGTACTTC
CASSLGTSETQYF
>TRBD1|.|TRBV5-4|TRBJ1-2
TGTGCCAGCAGCCTAAAAGACGGACAGGGTGGGGATGGCTACACCTTC
CASSLKDGQGGDGYTF
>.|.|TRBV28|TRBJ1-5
TGTGCCAGCAGTTTAGGGTTACGGGCAGGGATTCAGCCCCAGCATTTT
CASSLGLRAGIQPQHF
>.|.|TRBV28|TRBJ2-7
TGTGCCAGCAGTACTCGGACAGAGCCCTCCTACGAGCAGTACTTC
CASSTRTEPSYEQYF
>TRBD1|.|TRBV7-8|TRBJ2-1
TGTGCCAGCAGACCTCGTCGGGACAGGAATGTTCATGAGCAGTTCTTC
CASRPRRDRNVHEQFF
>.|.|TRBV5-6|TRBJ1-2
TGTGCCAGCTCGGCGGTGACAGGTGGAATCAGTGGCTACACCTTC
CASSAVTGGISGYTF
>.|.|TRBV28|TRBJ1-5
TGTGCCAGCAGTCTAGGCGGCAGTGGAAATCAGCCCCAGCATTTT
CASSLGGSGNQPQHF
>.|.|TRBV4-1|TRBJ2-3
TGCGCCAGCAGCCAAAGGGGGTCTAGCACAGATACGCAGTATTTT
CASSQRGSSTDTQYF
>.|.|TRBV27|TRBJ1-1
TGTGCCAGCAGTTTACAGGGATGGGGCACTGAAGCTTTCTTT
CASSLQGWGTEAFF
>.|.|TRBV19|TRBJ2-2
TGTGCCAGTCGACACAGGACCGGGGAGCTGTTTTTT
CASRHRTGELFF
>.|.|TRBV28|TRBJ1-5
TGTGCCAGCAGTTCCCCCGGGGTTGGTGGTCAGCCCCAGCATTTT
CASSSPGVGGQPQHF
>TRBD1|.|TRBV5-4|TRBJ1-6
TGTGCCAGCAGCTTGGGGGGACAGAGCTCCTATAATTCACCCCTCCACTTT
CASSLGGQSSYNSPLHF
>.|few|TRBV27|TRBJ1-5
TGTGCCAGCAGTAAATGGGGAGCGGGGGACGATCAGCCCCAGCATTTT
CASSKWGAGDDQPQHF
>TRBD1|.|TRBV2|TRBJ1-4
TGTGCCAGCAGTGCCCAGGGGGCGATTAATGAAAAACTGTTTTTT
CASSAQGAINEKLFF